This record concerns one T cell receptor beta chain sequence. The data are from a study of CD8 T cells in Susac syndrome. Random hexamers served to reverse transcribe roughly 0.5 to 1 ug RNA. TCRdb called the immunoSEQ multiplex PCR reads again in MiXCR, with one record for every CDR3 protein. The sample has around 300,000 distinct CDR3 sequences, around nine tenths seen once. The CDR3 has 14 amino acids. The germline V gene encodes CDR1 SGHTA and CDR2 FQGTGA. V dropped 1 base and J dropped 9 bases, with 13 bases sitting between them. The sequenced sample was CD8+ T cells from PBMCs. V and J are TRBV7-3 and TRBJ2-1; the D gene is possibly TRBD2 (5 bases). The receptor's source is a human donor with multiple sclerosis. The CDR3 coding sequence is TGTGCCAGCAGCTTAATTGGGCTAGCTGGTGAGCAGTTCTTC. Its protein is CASSLIGLAGEQFF.